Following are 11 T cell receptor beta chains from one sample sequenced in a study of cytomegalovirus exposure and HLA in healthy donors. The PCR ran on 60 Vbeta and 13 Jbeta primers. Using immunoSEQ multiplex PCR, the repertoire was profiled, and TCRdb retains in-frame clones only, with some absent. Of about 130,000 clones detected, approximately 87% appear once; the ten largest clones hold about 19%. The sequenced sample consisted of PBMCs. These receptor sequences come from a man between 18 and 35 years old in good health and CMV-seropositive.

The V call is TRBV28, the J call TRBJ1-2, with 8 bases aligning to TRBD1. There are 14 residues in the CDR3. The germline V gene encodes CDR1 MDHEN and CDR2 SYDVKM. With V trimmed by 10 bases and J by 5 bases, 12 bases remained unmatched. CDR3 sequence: CATTRTRTGYGYTF. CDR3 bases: TGTGCCACCACGCGAACTCGGACAGGGTATGGCTACACCTTC.

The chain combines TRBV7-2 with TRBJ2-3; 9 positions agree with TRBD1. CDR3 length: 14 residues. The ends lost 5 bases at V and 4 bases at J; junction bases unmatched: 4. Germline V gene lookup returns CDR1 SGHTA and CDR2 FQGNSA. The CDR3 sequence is CASSPGQGSDTQYF. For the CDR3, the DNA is TGTGCCAGCAGCCCGGGACAGGGATCAGATACGCAGTATTTT.

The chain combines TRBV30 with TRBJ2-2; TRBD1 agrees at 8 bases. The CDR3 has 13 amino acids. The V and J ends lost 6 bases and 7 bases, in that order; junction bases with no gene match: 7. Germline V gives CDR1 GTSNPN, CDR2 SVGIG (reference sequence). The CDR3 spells CACRPQGDGELFF. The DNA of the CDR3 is TGTGCCTGCAGACCACAGGGGGACGGGGAGCTGTTTTTT.

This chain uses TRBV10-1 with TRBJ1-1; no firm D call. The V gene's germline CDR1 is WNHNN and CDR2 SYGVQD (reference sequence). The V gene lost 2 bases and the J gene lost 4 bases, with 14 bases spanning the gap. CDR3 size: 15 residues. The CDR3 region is CASSESRGGGTEAFF. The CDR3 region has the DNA TGCGCCAGCAGTGAGAGTCGGGGAGGAGGCACTGAAGCTTTCTTT.

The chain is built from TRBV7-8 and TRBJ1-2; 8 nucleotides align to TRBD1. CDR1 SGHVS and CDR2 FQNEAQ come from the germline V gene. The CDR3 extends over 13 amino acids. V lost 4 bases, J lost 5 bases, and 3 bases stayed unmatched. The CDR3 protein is CASSSDRGYGYTF. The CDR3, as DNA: TGTGCCAGCAGCTCTGACAGGGGTTATGGCTACACCTTC. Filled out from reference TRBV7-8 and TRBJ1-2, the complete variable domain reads GAGVSQSPRYKVAKRGQDVALRCDPISGHVSLFWYQQALGQGPEFLTYFQNEAQLDKSGLPSDRFFAERPEGSVSTLKIQRTQQEDSAVYLCASSSDRGYGYTFGSGTRLTVV.

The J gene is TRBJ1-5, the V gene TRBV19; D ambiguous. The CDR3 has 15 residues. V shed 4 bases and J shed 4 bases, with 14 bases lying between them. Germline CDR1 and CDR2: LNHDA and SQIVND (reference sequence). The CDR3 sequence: CASSNLAAANQPQHF. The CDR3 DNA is TGTGCCAGTAGTAATTTGGCGGCAGCAAATCAGCCCCAGCATTTT.

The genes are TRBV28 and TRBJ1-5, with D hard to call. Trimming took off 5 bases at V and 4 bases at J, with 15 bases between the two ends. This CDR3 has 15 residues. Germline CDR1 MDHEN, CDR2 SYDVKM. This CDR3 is CASSTQLNGNQPQHF. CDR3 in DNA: TGTGCCAGCAGTACGCAGTTAAACGGGAATCAGCCCCAGCATTTT.

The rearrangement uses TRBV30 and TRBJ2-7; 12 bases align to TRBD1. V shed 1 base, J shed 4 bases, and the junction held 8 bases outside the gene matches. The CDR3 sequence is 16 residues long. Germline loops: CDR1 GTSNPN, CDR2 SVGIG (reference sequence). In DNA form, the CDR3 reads TGTGCCTGGAGTGCGGGACAGGGGGCCCCCGGATACGAGCAGTACTTC. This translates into CAWSAGQGAPGYEQYF.

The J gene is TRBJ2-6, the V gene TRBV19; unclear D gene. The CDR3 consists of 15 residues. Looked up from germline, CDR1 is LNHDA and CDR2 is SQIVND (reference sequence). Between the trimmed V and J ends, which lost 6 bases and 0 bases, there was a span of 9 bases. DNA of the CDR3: TGTGCCAGTAGCACTCTGAGCTCTGGGGCCAACGTCCTGACTTTC. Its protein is CASSTLSSGANVLTF.

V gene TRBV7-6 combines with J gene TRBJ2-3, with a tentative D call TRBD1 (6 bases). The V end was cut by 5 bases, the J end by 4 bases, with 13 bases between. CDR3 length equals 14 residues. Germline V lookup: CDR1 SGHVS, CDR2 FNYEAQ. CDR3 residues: CASSPNRVADTQYF. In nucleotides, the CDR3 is TGTGCCAGCAGCCCAAACAGGGTGGCAGATACGCAGTATTTT. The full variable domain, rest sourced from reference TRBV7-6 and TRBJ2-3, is GAGVSQSPRYKVTKRGQDVALRCDPISGHVSLYWYRQALGQGPEFLTYFNYEAQQDKSGLPNDRFSAERPEGSISTLTIQRTEQRDSAMYRCASSPNRVADTQYFGPGTRLTVL.

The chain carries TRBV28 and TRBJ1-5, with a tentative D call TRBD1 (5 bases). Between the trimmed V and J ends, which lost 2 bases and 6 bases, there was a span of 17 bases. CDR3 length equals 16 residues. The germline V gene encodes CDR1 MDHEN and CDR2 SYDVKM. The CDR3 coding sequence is TGTGCCAGCAGTTTAATGACAGCTCCTTGGAGTCAGCCCCAGCATTTT. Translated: CASSLMTAPWSQPQHF.